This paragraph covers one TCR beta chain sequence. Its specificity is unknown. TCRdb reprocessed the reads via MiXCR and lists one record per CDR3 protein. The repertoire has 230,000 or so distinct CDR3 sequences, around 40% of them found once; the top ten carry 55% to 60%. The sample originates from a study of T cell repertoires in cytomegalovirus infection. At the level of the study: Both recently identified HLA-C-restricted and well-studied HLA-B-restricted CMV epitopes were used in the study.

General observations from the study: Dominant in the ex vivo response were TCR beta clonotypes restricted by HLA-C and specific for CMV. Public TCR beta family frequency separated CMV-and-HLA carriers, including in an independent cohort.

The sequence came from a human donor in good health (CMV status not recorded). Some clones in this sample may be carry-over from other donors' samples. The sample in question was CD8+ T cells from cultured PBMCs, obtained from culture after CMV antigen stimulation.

The DNA of the CDR3 is TGTGCCAGCAGTCCCGATAGCGGATACAATGAGCAGTTCTTC. It translates to CASSPDSGYNEQFF. The gene calls are TRBV27 and TRBJ2-1; tentative D call: TRBD2 (6 bases). From germline, CDR1 is MNHEY and CDR2 SMNVEV (reference sequence). Trimming stripped 5 bases from V and 4 bases from J, with 12 bases between. This CDR3 has 14 amino acids.